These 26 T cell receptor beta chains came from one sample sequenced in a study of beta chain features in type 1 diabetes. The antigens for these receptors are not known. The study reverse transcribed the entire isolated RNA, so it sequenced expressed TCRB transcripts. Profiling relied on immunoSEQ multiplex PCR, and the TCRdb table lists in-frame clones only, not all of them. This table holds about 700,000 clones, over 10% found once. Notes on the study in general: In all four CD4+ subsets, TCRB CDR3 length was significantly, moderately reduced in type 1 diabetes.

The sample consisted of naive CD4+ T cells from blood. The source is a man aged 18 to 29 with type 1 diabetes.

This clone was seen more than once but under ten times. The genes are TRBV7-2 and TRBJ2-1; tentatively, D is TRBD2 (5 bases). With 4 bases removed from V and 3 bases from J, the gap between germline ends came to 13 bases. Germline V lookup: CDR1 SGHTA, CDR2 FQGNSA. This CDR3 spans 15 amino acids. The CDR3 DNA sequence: TGTGCCAGCAGCTCGCTAGCACCCGTCTACAATGAGCAGTTCTTC. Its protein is CASSSLAPVYNEQFF.

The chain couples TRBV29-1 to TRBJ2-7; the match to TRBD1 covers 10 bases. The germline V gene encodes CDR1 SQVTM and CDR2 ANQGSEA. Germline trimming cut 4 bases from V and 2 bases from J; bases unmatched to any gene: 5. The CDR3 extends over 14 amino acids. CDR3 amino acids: CSVGAGTGAYEQYF. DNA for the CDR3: TGCAGCGTTGGGGCCGGGACAGGGGCCTACGAGCAGTACTTC.

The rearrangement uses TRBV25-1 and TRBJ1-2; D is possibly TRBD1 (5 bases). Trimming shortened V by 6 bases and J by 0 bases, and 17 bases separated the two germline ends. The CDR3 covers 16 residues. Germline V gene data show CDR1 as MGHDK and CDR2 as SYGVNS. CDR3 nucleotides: TGTGCCAGCAGGGCTACGGGGGGGTATTCTAACTATGGCTACACCTTC. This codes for CASRATGGYSNYGYTF.

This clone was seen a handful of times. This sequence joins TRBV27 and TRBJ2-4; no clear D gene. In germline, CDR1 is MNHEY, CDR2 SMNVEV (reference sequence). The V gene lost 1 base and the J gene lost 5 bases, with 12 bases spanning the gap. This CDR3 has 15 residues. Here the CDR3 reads CASSLFLSNQNIQYF. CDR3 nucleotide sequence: TGTGCCAGCAGTTTATTCCTCAGTAATCAAAACATTCAGTACTTC.

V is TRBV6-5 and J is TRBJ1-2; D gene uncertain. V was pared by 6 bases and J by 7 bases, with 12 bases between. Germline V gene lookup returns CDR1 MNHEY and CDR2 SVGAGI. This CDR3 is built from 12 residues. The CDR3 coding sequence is TGTGCCAGCAGATTCAAGATGGGTGGCTACACCTTC. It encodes CASRFKMGGYTF.

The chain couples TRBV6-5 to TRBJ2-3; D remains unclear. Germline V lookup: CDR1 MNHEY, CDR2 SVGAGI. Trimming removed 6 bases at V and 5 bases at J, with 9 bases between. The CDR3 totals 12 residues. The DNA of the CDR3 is TGTGCCAGCAGCCTACTGGGAGATACGCAGTATTTT. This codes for CASSLLGDTQYF.

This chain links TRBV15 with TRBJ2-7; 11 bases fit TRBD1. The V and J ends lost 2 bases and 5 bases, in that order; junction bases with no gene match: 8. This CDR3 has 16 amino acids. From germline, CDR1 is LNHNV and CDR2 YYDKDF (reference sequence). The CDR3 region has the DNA TGTGCCACCAGCAGACCGGGACAGGGGGTGATTGACGAGCAGTACTTC. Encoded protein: CATSRPGQGVIDEQYF.

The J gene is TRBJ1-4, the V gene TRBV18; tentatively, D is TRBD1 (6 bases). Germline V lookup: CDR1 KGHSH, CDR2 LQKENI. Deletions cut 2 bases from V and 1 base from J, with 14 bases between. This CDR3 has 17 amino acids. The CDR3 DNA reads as TGTGCCAGCTCACCATCCAGGGGAAGTCTAACTAATGAAAAACTGTTTTTT. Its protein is CASSPSRGSLTNEKLFF.

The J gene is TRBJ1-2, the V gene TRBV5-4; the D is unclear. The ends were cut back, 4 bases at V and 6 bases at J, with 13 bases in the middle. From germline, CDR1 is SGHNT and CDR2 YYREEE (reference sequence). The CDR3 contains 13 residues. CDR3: CASSLTGRHGYTF. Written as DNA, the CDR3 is TGTGCCAGCAGCCTGACTGGGAGGCATGGCTACACCTTC.

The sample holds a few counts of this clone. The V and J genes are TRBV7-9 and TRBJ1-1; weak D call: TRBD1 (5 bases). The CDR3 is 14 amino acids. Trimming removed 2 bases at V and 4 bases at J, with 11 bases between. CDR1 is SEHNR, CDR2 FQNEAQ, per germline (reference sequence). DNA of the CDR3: TGTGCCAGCAGCTTACTGAGGGGAGCCACTGAAGCTTTCTTT. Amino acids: CASSLLRGATEAFF.

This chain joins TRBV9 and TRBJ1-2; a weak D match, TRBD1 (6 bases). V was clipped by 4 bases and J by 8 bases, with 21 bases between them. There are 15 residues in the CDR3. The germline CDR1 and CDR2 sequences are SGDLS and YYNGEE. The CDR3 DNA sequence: TGTGCCAGCAGCTCCCGGGACACCGGGGGTCGGGGCTACACCTTC. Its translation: CASSSRDTGGRGYTF.

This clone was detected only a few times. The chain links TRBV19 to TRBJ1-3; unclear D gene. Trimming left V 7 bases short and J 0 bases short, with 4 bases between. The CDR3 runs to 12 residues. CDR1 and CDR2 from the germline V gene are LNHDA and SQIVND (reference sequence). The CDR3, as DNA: TGTGCCAGTACGGGCTCTGGAAACACCATATATTTT. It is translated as CASTGSGNTIYF.

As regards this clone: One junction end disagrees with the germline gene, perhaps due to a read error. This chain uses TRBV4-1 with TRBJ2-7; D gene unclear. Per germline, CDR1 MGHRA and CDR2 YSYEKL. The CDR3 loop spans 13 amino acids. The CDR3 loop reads CASSQEISHEQYF. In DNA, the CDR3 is TGCGCCAGCAGCCAAGAAATCTCCCACGAGCAGTACTTC.

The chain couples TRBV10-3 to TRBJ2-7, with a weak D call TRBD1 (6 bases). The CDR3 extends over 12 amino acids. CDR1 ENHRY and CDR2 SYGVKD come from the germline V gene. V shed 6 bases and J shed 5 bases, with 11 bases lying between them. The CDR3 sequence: CAIRNSGDEQYF. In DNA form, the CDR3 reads TGTGCCATCAGGAATTCAGGGGACGAGCAGTACTTC.

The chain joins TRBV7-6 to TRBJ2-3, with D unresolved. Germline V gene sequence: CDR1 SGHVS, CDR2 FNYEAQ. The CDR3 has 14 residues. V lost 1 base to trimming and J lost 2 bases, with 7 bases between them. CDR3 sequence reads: CASSLVVSTDTQYF. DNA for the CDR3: TGTGCCAGCAGCTTAGTTGTTTCCACAGATACGCAGTATTTT.

CDR3 nucleotide sequence: TGTGCCAGCAGTGATGAGACAGCGAACACTGAAGCTTTCTTT. It is translated as CASSDETANTEAFF. V and J are TRBV6-1 and TRBJ1-1, with D possibly being TRBD1 (5 bases). The V gene's germline CDR1 is MNHNS and CDR2 SASEGT. Trimming cost V 3 bases and J 1 base, with 9 bases left between them. The CDR3 runs 14 residues.

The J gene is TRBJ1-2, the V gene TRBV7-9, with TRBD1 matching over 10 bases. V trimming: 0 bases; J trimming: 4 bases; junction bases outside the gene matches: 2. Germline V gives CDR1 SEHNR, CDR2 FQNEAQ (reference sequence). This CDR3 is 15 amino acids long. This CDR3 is CASSLADRGSYGYTF. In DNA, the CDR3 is TGTGCCAGCAGCTTAGCGGACAGGGGGAGCTATGGCTACACCTTC.

The CDR3 sequence is CASSQPGTSVAYEQYF. CDR3 sequence (DNA): TGTGCCAGCAGCCAACCCGGGACTAGCGTTGCCTACGAGCAGTACTTC. This rearrangement joins TRBV4-2 to TRBJ2-7; 10 nucleotides agree with TRBD2. This CDR3 region has 16 residues. The V segment lost 2 bases and the J segment 2 bases; nucleotides outside the gene matches: 6. Per the germline V gene, CDR1 is LGHNA and CDR2 is YNFKEQ.

CDR3 protein: CASSLVSGAQYNEQFF. The CDR3 DNA is TGTGCCAGCAGTTTAGTCAGCGGGGCCCAATACAATGAGCAGTTCTTC. V and J are TRBV27 and TRBJ2-1; 7 bases are shared with TRBD2. The V gene's germline CDR1 is MNHEY and CDR2 SMNVEV (reference sequence). The CDR3 extends over 16 amino acids. The J segment lost 4 bases and the V segment lost 2 bases, leaving 8 bases of the junction unmatched.

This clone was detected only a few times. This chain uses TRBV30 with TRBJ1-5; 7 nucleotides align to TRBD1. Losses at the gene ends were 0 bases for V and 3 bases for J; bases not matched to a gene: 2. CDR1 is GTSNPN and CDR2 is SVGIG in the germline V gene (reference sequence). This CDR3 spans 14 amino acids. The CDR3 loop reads CAWSVTGANQPQHF. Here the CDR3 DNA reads TGTGCCTGGAGTGTAACAGGGGCCAATCAGCCCCAGCATTTT.

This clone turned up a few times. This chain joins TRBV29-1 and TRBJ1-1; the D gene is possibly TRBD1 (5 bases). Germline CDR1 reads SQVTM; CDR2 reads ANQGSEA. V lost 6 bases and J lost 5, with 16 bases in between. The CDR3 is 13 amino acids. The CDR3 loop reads CSVLAAGNTEAFF. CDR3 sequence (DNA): TGCAGCGTCTTGGCGGCAGGGAATACTGAAGCTTTCTTT.

CDR3 sequence: CASSEGVTGEETQYF. For the CDR3, the DNA is TGTGCCAGCAGTGAAGGGGTGACAGGGGAGGAGACCCAGTACTTC. The V and J genes are TRBV2 and TRBJ2-5; 8 positions match TRBD1. Germline lookup yields CDR1 SNHLY and CDR2 FYNNEI. V gave up 1 base and J gave up 5 bases; unmatched junction bases: 6. The CDR3 runs 15 residues.

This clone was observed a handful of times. The CDR3 protein is CSVDDPYYGYTF. CDR3 DNA sequence: TGCAGCGTTGATGACCCCTACTATGGCTACACCTTC. The chain combines TRBV29-1 with TRBJ1-2, with D unresolved. V was trimmed by 3 bases and J by 3 bases, leaving 8 bases between them. The germline V gene has CDR1 SQVTM and CDR2 ANQGSEA. This CDR3 region has 12 residues.

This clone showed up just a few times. The DNA of the CDR3 is TGTGCCATCCCAGGGACAACTAATGAAAAACTGTTTTTT. It encodes CAIPGTTNEKLFF. The rearrangement uses TRBV7-9 and TRBJ1-4; a possible D gene is TRBD1 (5 bases). From germline, CDR1 is SEHNR and CDR2 FQNEAQ (reference sequence). The V gene lost 10 bases and the J gene lost 0 bases, with 9 bases spanning the gap. The length of the CDR3 is 13 residues.

The CDR3 nucleotides are TGTGCCAGTACCGAACAGGGATCCCATGGCTACACCTTC. This gives the protein CASTEQGSHGYTF. The rearrangement joins TRBV19 to TRBJ1-2; D possibly corresponds to TRBD1 (6 bases). Deletions cut 7 bases from V and 6 bases from J, with 15 bases between. CDR3 size: 13 residues. Germline CDR1 and CDR2: LNHDA and SQIVND (reference sequence).

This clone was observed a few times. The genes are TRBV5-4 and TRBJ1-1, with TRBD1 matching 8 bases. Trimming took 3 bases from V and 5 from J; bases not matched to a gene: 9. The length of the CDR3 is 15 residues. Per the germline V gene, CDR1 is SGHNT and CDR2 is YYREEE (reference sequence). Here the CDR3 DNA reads TGTGCCAGCAGCTCCACGGACAGGGCGGATACTGAAGCTTTCTTT. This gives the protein CASSSTDRADTEAFF.